This T cell receptor beta chain was sequenced for a study of blood T cell repertoires in COVID-19 (dated by TCRdb to about 2020). Describing the broader study: Samples from collaborators originated in the United States, Italy and Spain and spanned both the acute and convalescent phases of COVID-19. The material from the prospective study consisted of cDNA or gDNA derived from T cells, B-cell-depleted T cells, or PBMCs. Deeply sampled blood TCRbeta repertoires from subjects exposed to, actively infected with, or recovered from COVID-19 were included in the dataset. The repertoires were released in a freely available public database intended as a resource for research on the immune response to SARS-CoV-2. Samples came from the ongoing ImmuneRACE study (first 160 participants) plus 1,254 subjects from 6 global collaborators. The sample metadata nearly always contained a de-identified subject ID, COVID-19 status, age in years and sex. Where available, HLA class I and class II types were obtained from metadata supplied by the sample provider rather than from assay-based typing. The full study reports these points: Clinical and demographic metadata were provided uncurated, with the amount varying by source and participant.

Details on this clone: The specificity of this receptor is unknown. It has no much larger one-base neighbor in the sample; base qualities were not kept.

V is pruned by 2 bases and J by 5 bases, leaving 5 bases of the junction without a gene match. In the germline V gene, CDR1 corresponds to SGHTA and CDR2 to FQGTGA. The CDR3 runs 15 amino acids, cysteine and phenylalanine included. Solely the CDR3 DNA is kept, with 45 bases framed from the first base. The immunoSEQ Assay, a bias-controlled multiplex PCR, was used to amplify TCRbeta CDR3 regions from genomic DNA. The authors' analysis ran thus. Within the assay, amplification of reference gene primers was used to estimate how many nucleated cells each sample contained. To quantify the absolute abundance of each unique TCRbeta CDR3 rearrangement, sequence reads were collapsed and filtered. For each sample, productive Simpson clonality was calculated as the square root of Simpson's diversity index across productive rearrangements. This is the immuneACCESS table as TCRdb keeps it, with only in-frame sequences that have V and J called. A part of the clones is gone; compared with another copy, unresolved V genes explain less than half, and the rest is unexplained. The V and J calls and clone size come from that table; D and trimming were worked out from the DNA. Counted in this sample were 20,000 or so clones; approximately 86% of them appeared once. In total, the top ten clones hold 15% to 20% of the sample.

Each collaborating institution followed its own protocols to collect whole blood in K2EDTA tubes. Collaborator samples were shipped for TCRbeta analysis as frozen whole blood, isolated PBMCs, or DNA extracted from either sample type. The clonotype comes from a human donor with acute or convalescent COVID-19. The donor label of this sample is uncertain. The source material was peripheral blood. The chain links TRBV7-3 with TRBJ2-1; 8 of the junction bases match TRBD1. The DNA sequence reads TGTGCCAGCAGCTTAGAGATACAGGGGGACAATGAGCAGTTCTTC. Translated, this gives CASSLEIQGDNEQFF.